The sequence of this T cell receptor (beta chain) was determined in a study of blood T cells in healthy people across ages. Findings and caveats of the study: Lack of knowledge of donor CMV status possibly confounded expanded clonotype changes. Unsorted PBMC material precluded a definitive naive versus antigen-experienced comparison. Observed TCR beta diversity per million T cells went down as age went up. This fall followed a roughly linear course with age.

With regard to this clonotype: No antigen is known for it.

The second PCR ran about 7 to 12 cycles with a sample-barcoded 5' primer and J-beta primers. From the 5' RACE reads, TCRdb called clonotypes with MiXCR, one entry per CDR3 protein. The repertoire holds hundreds of thousands of distinct CDR3 sequences, with more than 40% as singletons. V was pared by 5 bases and J by 0 bases, with 17 bases between. This CDR3 spans 16 amino acids. Whenever a sample was processed, at least 6.5 million PBMCs were isolated. The chain employs TRBV12-3 or TRBV12-4 and TRBJ2-7, with D possibly called TRBD1 or TRBD2 (6 bases each). This receptor was identified in a man between 60 and 75 years old in good health. Sequencing used blood. The CDR3: CASSQGGRSFSYEQYF. The CDR3 DNA reads TGTGCCAGCAGTCAAGGGGGGAGGTCATTCTCCTACGAGCAGTACTTC.